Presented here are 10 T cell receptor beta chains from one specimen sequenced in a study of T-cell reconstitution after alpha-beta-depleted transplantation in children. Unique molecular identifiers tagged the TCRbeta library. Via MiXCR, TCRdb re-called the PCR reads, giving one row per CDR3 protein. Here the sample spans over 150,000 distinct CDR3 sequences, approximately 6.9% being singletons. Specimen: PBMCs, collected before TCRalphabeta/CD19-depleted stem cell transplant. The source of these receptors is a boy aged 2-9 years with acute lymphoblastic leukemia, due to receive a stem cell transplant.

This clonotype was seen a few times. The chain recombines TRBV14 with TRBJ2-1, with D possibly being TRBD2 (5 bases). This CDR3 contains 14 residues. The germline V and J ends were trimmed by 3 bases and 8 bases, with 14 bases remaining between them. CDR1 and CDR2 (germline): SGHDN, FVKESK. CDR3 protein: CASSQSEGRDEQFF. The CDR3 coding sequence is TGTGCCAGCAGCCAGTCTGAGGGTCGCGATGAGCAGTTCTTC.

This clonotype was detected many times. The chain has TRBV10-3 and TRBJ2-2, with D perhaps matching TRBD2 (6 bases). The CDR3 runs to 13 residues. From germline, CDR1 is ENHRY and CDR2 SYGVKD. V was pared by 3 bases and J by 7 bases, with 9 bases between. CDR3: CAISDREDGELFF. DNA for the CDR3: TGTGCCATCAGTGACAGGGAGGACGGGGAGCTGTTTTTT.

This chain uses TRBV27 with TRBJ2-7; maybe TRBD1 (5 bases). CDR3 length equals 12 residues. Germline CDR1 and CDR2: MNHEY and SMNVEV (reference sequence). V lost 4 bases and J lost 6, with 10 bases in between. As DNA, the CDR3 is TGTGCCAGCAGTTACTCCACAGGCGAGCAGTACTTC. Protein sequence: CASSYSTGEQYF.

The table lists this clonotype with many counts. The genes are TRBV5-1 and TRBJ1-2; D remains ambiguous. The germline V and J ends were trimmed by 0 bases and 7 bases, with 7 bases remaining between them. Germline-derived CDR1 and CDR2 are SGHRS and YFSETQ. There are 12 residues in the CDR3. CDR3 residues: CASSLAFGGYTF. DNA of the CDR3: TGCGCCAGCAGCTTGGCGTTTGGTGGCTACACCTTC.

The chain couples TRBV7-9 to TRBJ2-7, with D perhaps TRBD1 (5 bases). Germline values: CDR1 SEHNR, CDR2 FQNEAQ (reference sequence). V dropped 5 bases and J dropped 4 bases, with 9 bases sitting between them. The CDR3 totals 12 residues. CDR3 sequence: CASSPDTYEQYF. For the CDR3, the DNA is TGTGCCAGCAGCCCGGACACTTACGAGCAGTACTTC.

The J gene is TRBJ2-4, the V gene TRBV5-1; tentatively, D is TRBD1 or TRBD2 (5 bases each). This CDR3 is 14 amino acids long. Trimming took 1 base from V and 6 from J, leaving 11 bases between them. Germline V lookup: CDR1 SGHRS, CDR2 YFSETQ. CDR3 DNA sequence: TGCGCCAGCAGCTTGCGGGGACGGGGAAACATTCAGTACTTC. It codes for CASSLRGRGNIQYF.

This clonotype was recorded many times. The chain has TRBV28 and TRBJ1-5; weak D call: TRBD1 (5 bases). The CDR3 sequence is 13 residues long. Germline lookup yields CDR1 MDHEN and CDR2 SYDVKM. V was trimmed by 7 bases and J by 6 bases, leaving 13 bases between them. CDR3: CASTREGLQPQHF. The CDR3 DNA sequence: TGTGCCAGCACCAGGGAAGGTCTTCAGCCCCAGCATTTT.

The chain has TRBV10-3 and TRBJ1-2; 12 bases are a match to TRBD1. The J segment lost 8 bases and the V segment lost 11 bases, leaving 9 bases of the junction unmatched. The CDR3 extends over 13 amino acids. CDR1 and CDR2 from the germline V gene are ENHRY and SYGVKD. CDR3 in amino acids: CALGQGARRGYTF. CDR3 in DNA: TGTGCCCTGGGACAGGGGGCTAGGCGGGGCTACACCTTC.

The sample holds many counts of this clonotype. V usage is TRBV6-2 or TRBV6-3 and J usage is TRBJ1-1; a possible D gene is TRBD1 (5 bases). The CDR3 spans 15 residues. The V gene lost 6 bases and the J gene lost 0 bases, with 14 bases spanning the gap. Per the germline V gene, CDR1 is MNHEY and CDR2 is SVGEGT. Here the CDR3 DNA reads TGTGCCAGCAGAAACCCGGGACTGCTGAACACTGAAGCTTTCTTT. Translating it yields CASRNPGLLNTEAFF.

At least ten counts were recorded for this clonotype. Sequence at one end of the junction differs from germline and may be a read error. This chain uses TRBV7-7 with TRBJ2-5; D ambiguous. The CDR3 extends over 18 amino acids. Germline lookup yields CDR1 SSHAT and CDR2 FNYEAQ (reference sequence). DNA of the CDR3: TGTGCTAGCAGCTTAATAACGCAAGCATCGTCTTCTCAAGAGACCCAGTACTTC. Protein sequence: CASSLITQASSSQETQYF.